The 20 T cell receptor beta chains below all came from one sample that was sequenced in a study of cytomegalovirus exposure and HLA in healthy donors. PCR amplification relied on 60 Vbeta primers (plus 13 Jbeta primers). The protocol was immunoSEQ multiplex PCR, while the TCRdb copy is restricted to in-frame clones and leaves out a portion. There are approximately 140,000 clones in the sample; around 76% occur only once, and about 2.5% lies in the top ten. The sample taken for sequencing was PBMCs. Every receptor here comes from a male donor in good health and CMV-seronegative.

The V call is TRBV6-1, the J call TRBJ1-3; no definite D call. The ends were cut back, 10 bases at V and 0 bases at J, with 13 bases in the middle. The CDR3 is 14 amino acids. Germline assignment: CDR1 MNHNS and CDR2 SASEGT. CDR3 sequence reads: CATRKVSSGNTIYF. Written as DNA, the CDR3 is TGTGCCACTAGGAAAGTTAGCTCTGGAAACACCATATATTTT.

This clone occurred once. J is TRBJ2-1 and V is TRBV7-3, with D possibly being TRBD2 (6 bases). The CDR3 contains 15 residues. The germline CDR1 and CDR2 sequences are SGHTA and FQGTGA. Between the trimmed V and J ends, which lost 5 bases and 5 bases, there was a span of 16 bases. CDR3 in amino acids: CASSAFGGKDNEQFF. The CDR3 nucleotides read TGTGCCAGCAGCGCCTTTGGGGGGAAGGACAATGAGCAGTTCTTC.

The J gene is TRBJ2-2, the V gene TRBV7-2; 9 bases fit TRBD1. Unmatched junction bases numbered 4, after V lost 0 bases and J lost 8 bases. The germline V gene has CDR1 SGHTA and CDR2 FQGNSA. CDR3 length: 15 amino acids. CDR3: CASSLARQGVGELFF. DNA for the CDR3: TGTGCCAGCAGCTTAGCACGACAGGGGGTTGGGGAGCTGTTTTTT.

V and J are TRBV29-1 and TRBJ1-2; TRBD1 might be the D (6 bases). Germline CDR1 reads SQVTM; CDR2 reads ANQGSEA. This CDR3 has 15 amino acids. V lost 1 base and J 1 base, leaving 13 bases between the germline ends. In DNA, the CDR3 is TGCAGCGTTGAAGGGGGGCATTCCCTTAACTATGGCTACACCTTC. This sequence encodes CSVEGGHSLNYGYTF.

V usage is TRBV5-6 and J usage is TRBJ2-2; 8 nucleotides match TRBD1. Germline V gene sequence: CDR1 SGHDT, CDR2 YYEEEE. V gave up 4 bases and J gave up 2 bases; unmatched junction bases: 4. This CDR3 spans 15 amino acids. DNA for the CDR3: TGTGCCAGCAGCCTCAGGGGGCTTAACACCGGGGAGCTGTTTTTT. Its translation is CASSLRGLNTGELFF. The variable domain in full, with the rest retrieved from reference TRBV5-6 and TRBJ2-2, is DAGVTQSPTHLIKTRGQQVTLRCSPKSGHDTVSWYQQALGQGPQFIFQYYEEEERQRGNFPDRFSGHQFPNYSSELNVNALLLGDSALYLCASSLRGLNTGELFFGEGSRLTVL.

The table lists this clone with a count of one. This sequence joins TRBV5-1 and TRBJ2-3; tentative D call: TRBD2 (7 bases). The CDR3 is 15 residues long. Germline V gene sequence: CDR1 SGHRS, CDR2 YFSETQ. With 9 bases removed from V and 2 bases from J, the gap between germline ends came to 19 bases. The chain's CDR3 is CAKTNREGATDTQYF. The CDR3 DNA reads TGCGCCAAAACCAACAGGGAGGGAGCCACAGATACGCAGTATTTT.

The CDR3 region has the DNA TGTGCCAGCAGTGGAGTAACCGGGACAGACACCGGGGAGCTGTTTTTT. This sequence encodes CASSGVTGTDTGELFF. The chain has TRBV25-1 and TRBJ2-2, with 7 bases matching TRBD1. This CDR3 spans 16 amino acids. Germline V CDR1 and CDR2: MGHDK, SYGVNS. V was clipped by 4 bases and J by 3 bases; unmatched bases: 8.

The rearrangement joins TRBV30 to TRBJ2-5; 8 bases map to TRBD1. The CDR3 has 15 residues. The junction had 12 bases not matched to a gene; V was cut back by 0 bases and J by 9 bases. Germline CDR1 reads GTSNPN; CDR2 reads SVGIG (reference sequence). CDR3 sequence (DNA): TGTGCCTGGAGTGTATTAAGCCAGGGGGCCGGAGCCCAGTACTTC. Protein sequence: CAWSVLSQGAGAQYF.

This chain connects TRBV30 to TRBJ1-2, with D hard to call. V lost 0 bases and J 5 bases, leaving 10 bases between the germline ends. The CDR3 sequence is 13 residues long. Germline V CDR1 and CDR2: GTSNPN, SVGIG (reference sequence). The chain's CDR3 is CAWSVTATYGYTF. As DNA, the CDR3 is TGTGCCTGGAGTGTAACTGCGACTTATGGCTACACCTTC.

The rearrangement uses TRBV2 and TRBJ2-7; TRBD2 matches 7 bases. The germline V gene encodes CDR1 SNHLY and CDR2 FYNNEI. Trimming at V came to 9 bases and at J to 4 bases, leaving 9 bases not matched to a gene. CDR3 length: 13 residues. The CDR3 here is CASDKGLGYEQYF. The DNA for the CDR3 is TGTGCCAGTGATAAAGGACTAGGGTACGAGCAGTACTTC.

V gene TRBV29-1 combines with J gene TRBJ2-5; no definite D call. The J call is doubtful: the DNA matches TRBJ2-7 better. In germline, CDR1 is SQVTM, CDR2 ANQGSEA. The CDR3 contains 13 residues. The CDR3 bases are TGCAGCGTTGAAGGGTCGGAAGACTACGAGCAGTACTTC. Protein sequence: CSVEGSEDYEQYF.

The genes are TRBV6-5 and TRBJ1-1, with D possibly matching TRBD1 (5 bases). Trimming took 8 bases from V and 11 from J, leaving 24 bases between them. The CDR3 is made up of 14 amino acids. Germline V lookup: CDR1 MNHEY, CDR2 SVGAGI. The CDR3 sequence: CASGGRGEGIGAFF. CDR3 bases: TGTGCCAGCGGAGGGCGGGGTGAGGGGATTGGGGCTTTCTTT.

The rearrangement joins TRBV29-1 to TRBJ1-1, with D possibly TRBD1 on 6 matching bases. Germline values: CDR1 SQVTM, CDR2 ANQGSEA. Trimming removed 7 bases from V and 0 bases from J, with 15 bases in between. This CDR3 contains 14 residues. CDR3 coding DNA: TGCAGCGGGGGGGCGGGGGCCTTGAACACTGAAGCTTTCTTT. It codes for CSGGAGALNTEAFF.

The chain uses TRBV15 and TRBJ1-3, with no clear D. Germline V lookup: CDR1 LNHNV, CDR2 YYDKDF (reference sequence). CDR3 size: 16 residues. Trimming cost V 0 bases and J 0 bases, with 9 bases left between them. The CDR3 region has the DNA TGTGCCACCAGCAGAGATTTGGGCACCTCTGGAAACACCATATATTTT. Its protein is CATSRDLGTSGNTIYF.

In its sample, this clone was seen once. J is TRBJ2-5 and V is TRBV13; 9 nucleotides match TRBD2. The CDR3 is 15 amino acids. Per the germline V gene, CDR1 is PRHDT and CDR2 is FYEKMQ (reference sequence). V lost 5 bases, J lost 2 bases, and 6 bases stayed unmatched. Here the CDR3 DNA reads TGTGCCAGCAGCAAGGCGACTAGCGGACAAGAGACCCAGTACTTC. Encoded protein: CASSKATSGQETQYF.

The table lists this clone with a few counts. The rearrangement joins TRBV4-2 to TRBJ1-1; 8 nucleotides align to TRBD1. This CDR3 contains 18 residues. The germline gives CDR1 LGHNA, CDR2 YNFKEQ. The V segment lost 0 bases and the J segment 0 bases; nucleotides outside the gene matches: 9. The DNA for the CDR3 is TGTGCCAGCAGCCAAGACAGGCCAGGGGGCTTTTTGAACACTGAAGCTTTCTTT. This codes for CASSQDRPGGFLNTEAFF.

The V call is TRBV7-6, the J call TRBJ2-1; perhaps TRBD2 as D (5 bases). V lost 5 bases and J lost 0, with 14 bases in between. This CDR3 comprises 16 residues. CDR1 is SGHVS and CDR2 is FNYEAQ in the germline V gene. CDR3 sequence (DNA): TGTGCCAGCAGCCCTTTGGTGGGGAGCTCCTACAATGAGCAGTTCTTC. Protein: CASSPLVGSSYNEQFF.

This rearrangement joins TRBV10-3 to TRBJ2-4, with TRBD2 matching 12 bases. Germline CDR1 is ENHRY and CDR2 is SYGVKD. This CDR3 has 19 amino acids. The V segment lost 4 bases and the J segment 1 base; nucleotides outside the gene matches: 11. CDR3 protein: CAISARLAGDPTAKNIQYF. The DNA of the CDR3 is TGTGCCATCAGTGCGCGACTAGCGGGAGATCCTACGGCCAAAAACATTCAGTACTTC.

V and J are TRBV30 and TRBJ1-5, with 8 nucleotides matching TRBD1. This CDR3 region has 13 residues. Germline values: CDR1 GTSNPN, CDR2 SVGIG (reference sequence). Losses at the gene ends were 6 bases for V and 0 bases for J; bases not matched to a gene: 1. The chain's CDR3 is CACTGGSNQPQHF. CDR3 in DNA: TGTGCCTGTACAGGGGGTAGCAATCAGCCCCAGCATTTT.

About this clone: At one end, the junction sequence differs from germline, possibly due to a read error. The rearrangement links TRBV4-1 to TRBJ1-2, with D unresolved. CDR1 MGHRA and CDR2 YSYEKL come from the germline V gene. This CDR3 has 12 residues. CDR3 protein: CASRRPGNGYPF. The CDR3, as DNA: TGCGCCAGCAGACGTCCGGGGAACGGCTACCCCTTC.